The 3 T cell receptor beta chains given below trace back to one sample, sequenced in a study of cytomegalovirus exposure and HLA in healthy donors. The PCR made use of 60 Vbeta and 13 Jbeta primers. Measured with immunoSEQ multiplex PCR; TCRdb has only the in-frame clones, and not every one. The data contain about 120,000 clones, 77% of them singletons. The sample comprised PBMCs. These receptors came from a male donor in good health and CMV-seropositive.

The J gene is TRBJ1-6, the V gene TRBV28, with 8 bases aligning to TRBD1. Looked up from germline, CDR1 is MDHEN and CDR2 is SYDVKM. V was clipped by 6 bases and J by 7 bases; unmatched bases: 2. The CDR3 runs to 13 residues. The CDR3 nucleotides are TGTGCCAGCAGGGACAGGGACAATTCACCCCTCCACTTT. Amino acid sequence: CASRDRDNSPLHF. The full variable domain, its missing parts supplied by reference TRBV28 and TRBJ1-6, is DVKVTQSSRYLVKRTGEKVFLECVQDMDHENMFWYRQDPGLGLRLIYFSYDVKMKEKGDIPEGYSVSREKKERFSLILESASTNQTSMYLCASRDRDNSPLHFGNGTRLTVT.

The chain links TRBV4-1 to TRBJ1-6; D gene unclear. The germline V and J ends were trimmed by 1 base and 2 bases, with 6 bases remaining between them. CDR1 MGHRA and CDR2 YSYEKL come from the germline V gene. The CDR3 is made up of 15 amino acids. The CDR3 region has the DNA TGCGCCAGCAGCCAAGGGCAGGCCTATAATTCACCCCTCCACTTT. Encoded protein: CASSQGQAYNSPLHF.

The V call is TRBV27, the J call TRBJ2-1; tentative D call: TRBD2 (6 bases). Germline-derived CDR1 and CDR2 are MNHEY and SMNVEV (reference sequence). The germline V and J ends were trimmed by 0 bases and 7 bases, with 13 bases remaining between them. The CDR3 runs 15 residues. DNA for the CDR3: TGTGCCAGCAGTTTATCACTCGGGAGTAAGAATGAGCAGTTCTTC. It translates to CASSLSLGSKNEQFF.